The source of this TCR beta chain is a study of shared clonotypes between healthy human individuals. Looking at the study overall: The cohort comprised a couple of women and a few men. Their ages spanned 18 to 49 years. Points from the study as a whole: Sampling included only blood; tissue repertoires likely differ.

Notes on this clone: Its target is unknown.

Germline V gene sequence: CDR1 SGDLS, CDR2 YYNGEE. J gave up 7 bases and V 3 bases, and 6 bases lay outside the gene matches. This CDR3 has 14 residues. Nashville, Tennessee was home to all donors, each a Caucasian adult. The run depth of the assay was deep. Repertoires were generated with immunoSEQ multiplex PCR, while TCRdb's copy carries only in-frame clones and drops some. There are around 2.3 million clones in the sample; approximately 95% occur only once, and around 0.13% lies in the top ten. This clonotype was sampled from a man between 18 and 35 years old in good health. Specimen: naive CD4+ T cells sorted from blood. Described subset: CD45RA+ positively selected. The chain has TRBV9 and TRBJ1-2, with 10 bases identical to TRBD1. Here the CDR3 reads CASSEGTGEGGYTF. The CDR3 DNA reads as TGTGCCAGCAGCGAAGGGACAGGGGAGGGTGGCTACACCTTC.